This is a list of T cell receptor beta chains from one sample in a study of cytomegalovirus exposure and HLA in healthy donors. Sequencing used immunoSEQ multiplex PCR; TCRdb keeps in-frame clones, though not all of them. The sample lists over 110,000 clones, 75% to 85% seen once, with 5% to 8% in the top ten. Sample: PBMCs. The receptors shown here come from a woman in her thirties or forties in good health and CMV-seropositive. The CDR3 runs from the conserved cysteine through the conserved F or W. D genes are given only for firm matches. A row's size may be missing; if present it is once, few, many or a size class.

D: -; size: -; J: TRBJ2-7; V: TRBV2; CDR3: CASSDFRDDGEQYF; DNA: TGTGCCAGCAGTGATTTCAGGGATGACGGGGAGCAGTACTTC
D: -; size: -; J: TRBJ2-3; V: TRBV19; CDR3: CASSPRLADTQYF; DNA: TGTGCCAGTAGTCCCCGACTGGCAGATACGCAGTATTTT
D: TRBD1; size: few; J: TRBJ1-5; V: TRBV9; CDR3: CASSPLTGADQPQHF; DNA: TGTGCCAGCAGCCCATTGACAGGGGCGGATCAGCCCCAGCATTTT
D: TRBD2; size: -; J: TRBJ2-1; V: TRBV11-3; CDR3: CASSLGTSGSYNEQFF; DNA: TGTGCCAGCAGCTTAGGTACTAGCGGGAGCTACAATGAGCAGTTCTTC
D: -; size: -; J: TRBJ2-7; V: TRBV7-9; CDR3: CASSSLGGAYEQYF; DNA: TGTGCCAGCAGCTCCCTCGGCGGGGCCTACGAGCAGTACTTC
D: TRBD1; size: few; J: TRBJ2-7; V: TRBV19; CDR3: CASSSTGTAYEQYF; DNA: TGTGCCAGTAGTTCAACCGGGACAGCCTACGAGCAGTACTTC
D: -; size: -; J: TRBJ2-7; V: TRBV7-9; CDR3: CASSLDRTSYEQYF; DNA: TGTGCCAGCAGCTTAGACAGGACATCCTACGAGCAGTACTTC
D: -; size: -; J: TRBJ2-2; V: TRBV19; CDR3: CASSIDTVTGELFF; DNA: TGTGCCAGTAGTATAGATACAGTCACCGGGGAGCTGTTTTTT
D: TRBD1; size: -; J: TRBJ1-1; V: TRBV19; CDR3: CASSPRTGRNTEAFF; DNA: TGTGCCAGTAGTCCTCGGACAGGGCGGAACACTGAAGCTTTCTTT
D: -; size: -; J: TRBJ1-1; V: TRBV30; CDR3: CAWSGGLSFNTEAFF; DNA: TGTGCCTGGAGTGGAGGATTGTCGTTCAACACTGAAGCTTTCTTT
D: -; size: -; J: TRBJ2-5; V: TRBV7-9; CDR3: CASSHPSREETQYF; DNA: TGTGCCAGCAGCCATCCGAGTCGGGAAGAGACCCAGTACTTC
D: TRBD2; size: -; J: TRBJ2-3; V: TRBV2; CDR3: CASNDRGRDTDTQYF; DNA: TGTGCCAGCAACGATCGCGGGAGAGACACAGATACGCAGTATTTT
D: TRBD1; size: few; J: TRBJ1-1; V: TRBV5-1; CDR3: CASTTGTEMNAEAFF; DNA: TGCGCCAGCACCACGGGGACAGAGATGAACGCTGAAGCTTTCTTT
D: -; size: -; J: TRBJ2-5; V: TRBV19; CDR3: CASAATVSRGETQYF; DNA: TGTGCCAGCGCGGCGACGGTCTCTCGAGGGGAGACCCAGTACTTC
D: TRBD2; size: -; J: TRBJ2-5; V: TRBV27; CDR3: CASSLYPGLASQETQYF; DNA: TGTGCCAGCAGTTTATACCCCGGACTAGCGAGCCAAGAGACCCAGTACTTC
D: TRBD1; size: -; J: TRBJ2-3; V: TRBV29-1; CDR3: CSVAQGAYTDTQYF; DNA: TGCAGCGTTGCCCAGGGGGCATACACAGATACGCAGTATTTT
D: -; size: -; J: TRBJ1-1; V: TRBV29-1; CDR3: CSARSRPRDSPYTEAFF; DNA: TGCAGCGCCCGCTCGCGCCCACGGGATAGTCCCTACACTGAAGCTTTCTTT
D: -; size: -; J: TRBJ2-1; V: TRBV5-1; CDR3: CASSVTGSNEQFF; DNA: TGCGCCAGCAGCGTAACAGGGTCCAATGAGCAGTTCTTC
D: -; size: -; J: TRBJ1-5; V: TRBV7-2; CDR3: CASSSSAVQPQHF; DNA: TGTGCCAGCAGCTCGTCCGCGGTTCAGCCCCAGCATTTT
D: -; size: -; J: TRBJ1-2; V: TRBV14; CDR3: CASSPRYRGVGANYGYTF; DNA: TGTGCCAGCAGCCCAAGATATCGGGGGGTCGGAGCTAACTATGGCTACACCTTC
D: -; size: -; J: TRBJ1-1; V: TRBV6-5; CDR3: CASSTGATNTEAFF; DNA: TGTGCCAGCAGTACAGGAGCCACTAACACTGAAGCTTTCTTT
D: TRBD2; size: -; J: TRBJ2-7; V: TRBV11-2; CDR3: CASSLGLAGIYEQYF; DNA: TGTGCCAGCAGCTTAGGGCTAGCGGGAATCTACGAGCAGTACTTC
D: -; size: few; J: TRBJ1-1; V: TRBV18; CDR3: CASSPAQGSTEAFF; DNA: TGTGCCAGCTCACCGGCGCAGGGTTCCACTGAAGCTTTCTTT
D: TRBD1; size: -; J: TRBJ2-1; V: TRBV5-1; CDR3: CASSGQGGWNEQFF; DNA: TGCGCCAGCAGCGGACAAGGGGGCTGGAATGAGCAGTTCTTC
D: TRBD2; size: few; J: TRBJ2-5; V: TRBV5-6; CDR3: CASSFGLAGAETQYF; DNA: TGTGCCAGCAGCTTCGGGCTAGCGGGAGCTGAGACCCAGTACTTC
D: -; size: -; J: TRBJ1-1; V: TRBV6-6; CDR3: CASSSAGRLTEAFF; DNA: TGTGCCAGCAGTTCCGCGGGACGCCTCACTGAAGCTTTCTTT
D: -; size: once; J: TRBJ1-2; V: TRBV4-1; CDR3: CASSLRQADGYTF; DNA: TGCGCCAGCAGCCTTAGACAGGCAGATGGCTACACCTTC
D: TRBD2; size: -; J: TRBJ2-7; V: TRBV2; CDR3: CASNPLAGHLYEQYF; DNA: TGTGCCAGCAATCCTCTAGCGGGCCACCTCTACGAGCAGTACTTC
D: TRBD1; size: once; J: TRBJ2-7; V: TRBV7-2; CDR3: CASSRQGYEQYF; DNA: TGTGCCAGCAGTAGACAGGGCTACGAGCAGTACTTC
D: TRBD2; size: -; J: TRBJ2-7; V: TRBV19; CDR3: CASSTWTSGSFSYEQYF; DNA: TGTGCCAGTAGTACCTGGACTAGCGGGAGTTTCTCCTACGAGCAGTACTTC
D: TRBD2; size: -; J: TRBJ2-5; V: TRBV5-1; CDR3: CASSLVAGGPEGTQYF; DNA: TGCGCCAGCAGCTTGGTAGCGGGAGGGCCGGAAGGGACCCAGTACTTC
D: -; size: -; J: TRBJ2-1; V: TRBV6-1; CDR3: CASSEKPSAYNEQFF; DNA: TGTGCCAGCAGTGAGAAACCTAGCGCCTACAATGAGCAGTTCTTC
D: -; size: -; J: TRBJ1-1; V: TRBV5-1; CDR3: CASSLGRAGTEAFF; DNA: TGCGCCAGCAGCTTGGGAAGGGCGGGGACTGAAGCTTTCTTT